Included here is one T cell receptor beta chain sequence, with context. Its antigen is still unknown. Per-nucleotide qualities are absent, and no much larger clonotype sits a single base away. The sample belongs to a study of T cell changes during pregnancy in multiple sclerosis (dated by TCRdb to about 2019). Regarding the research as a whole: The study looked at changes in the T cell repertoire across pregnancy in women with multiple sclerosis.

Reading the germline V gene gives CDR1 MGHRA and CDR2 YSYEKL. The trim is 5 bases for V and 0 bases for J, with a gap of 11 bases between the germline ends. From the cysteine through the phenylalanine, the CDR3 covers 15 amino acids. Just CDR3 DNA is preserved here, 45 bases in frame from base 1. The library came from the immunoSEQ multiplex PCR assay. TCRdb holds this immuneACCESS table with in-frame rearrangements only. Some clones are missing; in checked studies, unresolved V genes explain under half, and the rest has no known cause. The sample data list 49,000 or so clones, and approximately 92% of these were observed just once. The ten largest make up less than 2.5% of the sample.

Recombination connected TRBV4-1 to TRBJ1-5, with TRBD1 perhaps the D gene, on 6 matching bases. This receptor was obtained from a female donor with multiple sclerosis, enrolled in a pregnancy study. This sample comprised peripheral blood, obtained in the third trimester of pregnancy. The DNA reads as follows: TGCGCCAGCAGCGCCCAGGGGTATAGCAATCAGCCCCAGCATTTT. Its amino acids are CASSAQGYSNQPQHF.